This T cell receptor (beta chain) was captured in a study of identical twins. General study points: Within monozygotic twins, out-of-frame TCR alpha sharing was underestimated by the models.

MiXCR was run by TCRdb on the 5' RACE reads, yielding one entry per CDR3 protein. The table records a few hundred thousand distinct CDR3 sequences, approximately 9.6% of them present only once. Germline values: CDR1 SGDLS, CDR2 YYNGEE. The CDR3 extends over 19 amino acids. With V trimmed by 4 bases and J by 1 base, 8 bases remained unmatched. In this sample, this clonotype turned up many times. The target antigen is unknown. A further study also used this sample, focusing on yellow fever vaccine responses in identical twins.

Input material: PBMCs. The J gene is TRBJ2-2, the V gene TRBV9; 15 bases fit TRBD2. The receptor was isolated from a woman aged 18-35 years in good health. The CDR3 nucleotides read TGTGCCAGCAGCAAACGCGGGACTAGCGGGGGGATGAACACCGGGGAGCTGTTTTTT. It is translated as CASSKRGTSGGMNTGELFF.